This TCR beta chain derives from a study of blood T cells in healthy people across ages. Then a second PCR, running roughly 6 to 11 cycles, was carried out with a sample-barcoded 5' primer and a J-beta primer mix. MiXCR, run by TCRdb on the 5' RACE reads, gives a single entry per CDR3 protein. This table holds 1.5 million or so distinct CDR3 sequences, approximately 42% found once. CDR1 is SGHTA and CDR2 is FQGNSA in the germline V gene. The CDR3 spans 13 residues. Trimming cost V 3 bases and J 8 bases; bases outside gene matches: 3. This clonotype occurred a few times. Total RNA extracted from each sample amounted to at least 6 micrograms.

This sequence joins TRBV7-2 and TRBJ2-1; 8 bases match TRBD2. This TCR was recovered from a woman younger than 35 in good health. Sequencing was performed on blood. CDR3 residues: CASSFAGGDEQFF. DNA of the CDR3: TGTGCCAGCAGCTTTGCCGGGGGGGATGAGCAGTTCTTC.